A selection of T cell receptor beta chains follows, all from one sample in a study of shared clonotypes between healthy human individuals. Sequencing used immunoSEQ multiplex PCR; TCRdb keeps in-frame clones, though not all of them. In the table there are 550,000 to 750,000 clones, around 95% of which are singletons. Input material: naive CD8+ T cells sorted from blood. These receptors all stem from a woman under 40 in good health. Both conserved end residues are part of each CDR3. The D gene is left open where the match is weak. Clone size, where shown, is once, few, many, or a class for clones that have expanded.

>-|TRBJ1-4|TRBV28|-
TGTGCCAGCAGTTTTGTCGGCTCATCGGACGAAAAACTGTTTTTT
CASSFVGSSDEKLFF
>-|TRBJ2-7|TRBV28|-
TGTGCCAGCAGTTTGACGGACTCCTACGAGCAGTACTTC
CASSLTDSYEQYF
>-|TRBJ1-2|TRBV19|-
TGTGCCAGTAGTATCTTTTCGGGGGAGGATGGCTACACCTTC
CASSIFSGEDGYTF
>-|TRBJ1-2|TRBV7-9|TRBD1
TGTGCCAGCAGCACCGGACAGGTATACTCTTATGGCTACACCTTC
CASSTGQVYSYGYTF
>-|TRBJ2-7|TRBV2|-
TGTGCCAGCAGTGAAAATCTTAGACCTCTCGGGTACGAGCAGTACTTC
CASSENLRPLGYEQYF
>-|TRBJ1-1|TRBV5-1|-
TGCGCCAGCAGCGTGGACGGAGGGGACGCTGAAGCTTTCTTT
CASSVDGGDAEAFF
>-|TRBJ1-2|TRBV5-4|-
TGTGCCAGCAGCTCGGGGGTCTATGGCTACACCTTC
CASSSGVYGYTF
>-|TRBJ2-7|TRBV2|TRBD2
TGTGCCAGCAGTGAGGGGCTGGCGGGAGTATCCGAGCAGTACTTC
CASSEGLAGVSEQYF
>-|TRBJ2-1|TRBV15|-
TGTGCCACCAGCAGGGACATCTATGAGCAGTTCTTC
CATSRDIYEQFF
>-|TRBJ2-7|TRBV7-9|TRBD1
TGTGCCAGCAGCTTACGTCCAGGGGGCAACGAGCAGTACTTC
CASSLRPGGNEQYF
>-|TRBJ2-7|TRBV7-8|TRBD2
TGTGCCAGCAGCTTAATCCTAGCGGCGTCCTACGAGCAGTACTTC
CASSLILAASYEQYF
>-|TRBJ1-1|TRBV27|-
TGTGCCAGCAGTCCGGAGCGGTTCACTGAAGCTTTCTTT
CASSPERFTEAFF
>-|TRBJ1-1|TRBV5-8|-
TGTGCCAGCAGCGCTCCGACAGGTCTGAACACTGAAGCTTTCTTT
CASSAPTGLNTEAFF
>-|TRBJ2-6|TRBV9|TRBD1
TGTGCCAGCAGCAACCCTAGGGACAGCCCTCAAACCTCTGGGGCCAACGTCCTGACTTTC
CASSNPRDSPQTSGANVLTF
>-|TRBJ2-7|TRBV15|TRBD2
TGTGCCACCAGCAGAACCCCCTTGAAAGGACTAGCCGCCTACGAGCAGTACTTC
CATSRTPLKGLAAYEQYF
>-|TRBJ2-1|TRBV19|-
TGTGCCAGTAGTACCCTCCGACAGGTTAACAATGAGCAGTTCTTC
CASSTLRQVNNEQFF
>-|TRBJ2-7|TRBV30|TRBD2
TGTGCCTGGGAGCGGGACCCGACCTCCTACGAGCAGTACTTC
CAWERDPTSYEQYF
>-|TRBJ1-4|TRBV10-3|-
TGTGCCTCGAGGGACCGCGATTATGAAAAACTGTTTTTT
CASRDRDYEKLFF
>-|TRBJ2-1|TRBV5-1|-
TGCGCCAGCAGCATGGACAATTACAATGAGCAGTTCTTC
CASSMDNYNEQFF
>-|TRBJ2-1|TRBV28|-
TGTGCCAGCACCGTAGGGGGGGTCAATGAGCAGTTCTTC
CASTVGGVNEQFF
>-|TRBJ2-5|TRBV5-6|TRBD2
TGTGCCAGCAGCTTCGGGGGGGCTGGCGAAGAGACCCAGTACTTC
CASSFGGAGEETQYF
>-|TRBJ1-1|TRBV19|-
TGTGCCAGTAGCCTCCCCCGGGGCGCCACTGAAGCTTTCTTT
CASSLPRGATEAFF
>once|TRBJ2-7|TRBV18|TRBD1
TGTGCCAGCTCACCACGGACAGGGGGAGACGAGCAGTACTTC
CASSPRTGGDEQYF
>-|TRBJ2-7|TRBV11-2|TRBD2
TGTGCCAGCAGCTTAGCTCCTAGCGGCTACGAGCAGTACTTC
CASSLAPSGYEQYF
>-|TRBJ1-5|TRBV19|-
TGTGCCAGTAACGGGTTCCTGGGCAGCAATCAGCCCCAGCATTTT
CASNGFLGSNQPQHF
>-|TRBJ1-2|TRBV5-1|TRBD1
TGCGCCAGCAGCTTACGGAGACAGGGTTACGGCTACACCTTC
CASSLRRQGYGYTF
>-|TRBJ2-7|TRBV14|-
TGTGCCAGCAGCCAAGGGTCTCGGGGGACCAGCTCCTACGAGCAGTACTTC
CASSQGSRGTSSYEQYF
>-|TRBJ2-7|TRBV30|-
TGTGCCTGGATGGGACTCCCGTACTACGAGCAGTACTTC
CAWMGLPYYEQYF
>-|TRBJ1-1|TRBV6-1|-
TGTGCCAGCAGTGAAGCGTGGGTGCACACGGGAGACTACATGAACACTGAAGCTTTCTTT
CASSEAWVHTGDYMNTEAFF
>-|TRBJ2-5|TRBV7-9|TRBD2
TGTGCCAGCAGCCTGCTAGCGGGGAGGGCCTCAGAGACCCAGTACTTC
CASSLLAGRASETQYF
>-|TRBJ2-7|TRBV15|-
TGTGCCACCAGCAGAGATGAACAGAGGGAGCAGTACTTC
CATSRDEQREQYF
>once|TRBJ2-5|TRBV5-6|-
TGTGCCAGCAGCTTGGAAGGGGGGGAGACCCAGTACTTC
CASSLEGGETQYF
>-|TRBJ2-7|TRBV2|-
TGTGCCACCGGGAGCAGAAGCTCCTACGAGCAGTACTTC
CATGSRSSYEQYF
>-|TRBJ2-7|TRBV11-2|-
TGTGCCAGCAGCTTCAGCGCGGGGGACAAGTACGAGCAGTACTTC
CASSFSAGDKYEQYF
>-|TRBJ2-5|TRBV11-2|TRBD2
TGTGCCAGCAGCTCCTCCGGGACTAGCGGGAGGGCCGTAGAGACCCAGTACTTC
CASSSSGTSGRAVETQYF
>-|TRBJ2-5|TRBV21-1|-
TGTGCCAGCAGCAATCCGAGGGGGAACCAAGAGACCCAGTACTTC
CASSNPRGNQETQYF
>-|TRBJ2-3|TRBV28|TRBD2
TGTGCCAGCAGTTCCACCTACCTACTAGCGGGTGACACAGATACGCAGTATTTT
CASSSTYLLAGDTDTQYF
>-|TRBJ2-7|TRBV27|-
TGTGCCAGCAGTAAAGGCGCCGCGTGGTCGTCCGAGCAGTACTTC
CASSKGAAWSSEQYF
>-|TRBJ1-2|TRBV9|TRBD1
TGTGCCAGCAGCTACCAACAGGGGGTGAAGGGCTACACCTTC
CASSYQQGVKGYTF
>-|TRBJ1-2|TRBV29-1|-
TGCAGCGTTGAGGAGCAGAACTATGGCTACACCTTC
CSVEEQNYGYTF
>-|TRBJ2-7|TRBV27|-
TGTGCCAGCAGTTCTGGGTGGAGCTCCTACGAGCAGTACTTC
CASSSGWSSYEQYF
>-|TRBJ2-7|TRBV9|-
TGTGCCAGCAACCCCGGCGCCCCGTACGAGCAGTACTTC
CASNPGAPYEQYF
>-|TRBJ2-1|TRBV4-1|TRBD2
TGCGCCAGCAGCCAAGAGACTAGCGGATCGGAAGAGCAGTTCTTC
CASSQETSGSEEQFF
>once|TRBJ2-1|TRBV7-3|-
TGTGCCAGCAGTTCAGGACTCGGGGAGCAGTTCTTC
CASSSGLGEQFF
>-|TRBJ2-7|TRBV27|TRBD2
TGTGCCAGCAGACTACTAGCGGGAGAAGGATACGAGCAGTACTTC
CASRLLAGEGYEQYF
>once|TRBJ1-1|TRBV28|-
TGTGCCAGCAGTGAGGACAGATTGAACACTGAAGCTTTCTTT
CASSEDRLNTEAFF
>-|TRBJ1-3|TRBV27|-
TGTGCCAGCAGTCCCGGGACAAGTGGAAACACCATATATTTT
CASSPGTSGNTIYF
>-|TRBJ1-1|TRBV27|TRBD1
TGTGCCAGCAGGACAGGGACTACCACTGAAGCTTTCTTT
CASRTGTTTEAFF
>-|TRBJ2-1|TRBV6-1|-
TGTGCCAGCAGCGGGACAAGCCTTTGGGGTGAGCAGTTCTTC
CASSGTSLWGEQFF
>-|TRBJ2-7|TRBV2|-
TGTGCCAGCAGTGAAGGGGCCTACGAGCAGTACTTC
CASSEGAYEQYF
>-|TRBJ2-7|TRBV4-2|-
TGTGCCAGCAGCCAAGAGAGGGGGGTCCTATCCTACGAGCAGTACTTC
CASSQERGVLSYEQYF
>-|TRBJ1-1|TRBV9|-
TGTGCCAGCAGCGTAGGCCCGAAGAACACTGAAGCTTTCTTT
CASSVGPKNTEAFF
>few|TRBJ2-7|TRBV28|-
TGTGCCAGCAGTTGGCGGGTCTACGAGCAGTACTTC
CASSWRVYEQYF
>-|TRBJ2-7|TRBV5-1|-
TGCGCCAGCAGCTTGGCCGGGAGCGAATCCTCCTACGAGCAGTACTTC
CASSLAGSESSYEQYF
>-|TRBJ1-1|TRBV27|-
TGTGCCAGCAGTTTACTACAGGGTGGCACTGAAGCTTTCTTT
CASSLLQGGTEAFF
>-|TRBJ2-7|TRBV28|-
TGTGCCAGCAGCTACGGGACCACCTACGAGCAGTACTTC
CASSYGTTYEQYF
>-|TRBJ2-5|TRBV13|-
TGTGCCAGCAGCTTCACGGGAGCGGGAGAGACCCAGTACTTC
CASSFTGAGETQYF